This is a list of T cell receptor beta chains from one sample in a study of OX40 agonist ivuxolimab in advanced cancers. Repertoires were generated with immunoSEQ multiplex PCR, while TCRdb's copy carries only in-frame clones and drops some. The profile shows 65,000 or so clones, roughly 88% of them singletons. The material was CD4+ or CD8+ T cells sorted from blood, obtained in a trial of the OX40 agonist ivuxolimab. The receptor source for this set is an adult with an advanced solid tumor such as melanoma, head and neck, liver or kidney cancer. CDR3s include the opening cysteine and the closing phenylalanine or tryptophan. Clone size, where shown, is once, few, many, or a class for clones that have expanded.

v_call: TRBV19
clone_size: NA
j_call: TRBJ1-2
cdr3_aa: CASSMDYRAGGYTF

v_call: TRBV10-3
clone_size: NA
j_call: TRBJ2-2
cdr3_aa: CAISDRDSNTGELFF

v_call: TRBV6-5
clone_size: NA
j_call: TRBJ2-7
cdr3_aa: CASSPSGTSTYEQYF

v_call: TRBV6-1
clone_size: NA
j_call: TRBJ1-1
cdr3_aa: CASSDPGQAAGRTEAFF

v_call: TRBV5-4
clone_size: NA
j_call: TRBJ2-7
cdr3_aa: CASSLDPGYEQYF

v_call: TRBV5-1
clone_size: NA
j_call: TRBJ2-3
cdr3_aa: CASSSVTSESTQYF

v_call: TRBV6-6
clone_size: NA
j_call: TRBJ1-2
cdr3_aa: CASYSLEGGGGYTF

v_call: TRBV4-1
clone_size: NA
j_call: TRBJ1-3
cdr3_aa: CASSQEGGNGNTIYF

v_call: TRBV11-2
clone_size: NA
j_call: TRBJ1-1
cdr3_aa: CASSLDQDISEAFF

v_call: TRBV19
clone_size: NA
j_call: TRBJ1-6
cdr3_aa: CASMPNEAYNSPLHF

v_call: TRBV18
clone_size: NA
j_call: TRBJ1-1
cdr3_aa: CASSLAAEGTEAFF

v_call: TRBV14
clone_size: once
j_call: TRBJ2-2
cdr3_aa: CASSHLQGARDTGELFF

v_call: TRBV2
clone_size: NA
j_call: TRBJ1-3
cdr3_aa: CASREPLPGNTIYF

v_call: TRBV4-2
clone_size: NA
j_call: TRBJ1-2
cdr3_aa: CASSQDNRARENYGYTF

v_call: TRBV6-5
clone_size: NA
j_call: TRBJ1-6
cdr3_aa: CASGTSYNSPLHF

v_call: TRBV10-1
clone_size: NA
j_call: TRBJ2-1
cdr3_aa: CASSIGTAGDEQFF

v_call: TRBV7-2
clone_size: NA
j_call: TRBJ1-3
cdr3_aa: CASSPRPGQGGNTIYF

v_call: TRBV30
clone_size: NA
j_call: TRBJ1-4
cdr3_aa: CACRGTNEKLFF

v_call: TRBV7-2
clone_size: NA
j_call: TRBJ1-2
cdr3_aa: CASSPSQGGYTF

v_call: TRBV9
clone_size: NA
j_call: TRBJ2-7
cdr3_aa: CASSVGAGLAGSYEQYF

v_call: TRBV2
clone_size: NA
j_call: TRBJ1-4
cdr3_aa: CASKRGTNEKLFF

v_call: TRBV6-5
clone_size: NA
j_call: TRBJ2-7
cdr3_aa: CASSYAGQGSYEQYF

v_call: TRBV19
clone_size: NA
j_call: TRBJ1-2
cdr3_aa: CASTPGVNGYTF

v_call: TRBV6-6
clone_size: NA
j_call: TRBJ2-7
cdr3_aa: CASSYSMQFNEQYF

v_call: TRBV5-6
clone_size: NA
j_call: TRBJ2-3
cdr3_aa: CASLRGITTDTQYF

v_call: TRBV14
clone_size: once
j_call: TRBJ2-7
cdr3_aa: CASSPGLNLINEQYF

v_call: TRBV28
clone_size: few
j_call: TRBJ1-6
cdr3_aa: CASRGRDRGLSPLHF

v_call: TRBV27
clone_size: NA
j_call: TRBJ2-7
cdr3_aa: CASSTNQGVGEQYF

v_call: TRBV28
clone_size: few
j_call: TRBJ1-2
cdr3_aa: CASRRPGQSYGYTF

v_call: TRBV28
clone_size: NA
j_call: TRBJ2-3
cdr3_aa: CASSLGWGTATDTQYF

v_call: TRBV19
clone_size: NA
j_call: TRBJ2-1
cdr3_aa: CASSIAGLAGLDNEQFF

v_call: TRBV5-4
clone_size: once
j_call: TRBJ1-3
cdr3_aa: CASSRQGAGNTIYF

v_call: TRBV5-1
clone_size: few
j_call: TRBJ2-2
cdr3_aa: CASSLNPPGVNTGELFF

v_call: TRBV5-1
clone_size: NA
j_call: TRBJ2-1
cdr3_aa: CASSSRTGYNEQFF